These 12 T cell receptor beta chains share one sample of origin, sequenced in a study of blood T cells in healthy people across ages. Primers used in a second PCR of about 6 to 12 cycles were a sample-barcoded 5' primer and a J-beta primer mix. TCRdb re-called the 5' RACE reads through MiXCR, storing one row per CDR3 protein. This sample has 1,500,000 or so distinct CDR3 sequences, with almost 60% found just once. The specimen was blood. These receptors came from a man aged 18 to 30 in good health.

The chain carries TRBV5-5 and TRBJ1-2; TRBD1 is a possible D gene (5 bases). Trimming cost V 3 bases and J 2 bases, with 14 bases left between them. The germline V gene encodes CDR1 SGHKS and CDR2 YYEKEE (reference sequence). The CDR3 spans 15 residues. This chain's CDR3 is CASSSLGTTNYGYTF. The DNA for the CDR3 is TGTGCCAGCAGCTCATTAGGGACGACCAACTATGGCTACACCTTC.

The chain carries TRBV6-6 and TRBJ1-1; D remains unclear. Trimming stripped 4 bases from V and 1 base from J, with 10 bases between. The germline CDR1 and CDR2 sequences are MNHNY and SVGAGI (reference sequence). The CDR3 loop spans 14 amino acids. CDR3: CASSLQLTNTEAFF. For the CDR3, the DNA is TGTGCCAGCAGTTTGCAGCTAACGAACACTGAAGCTTTCTTT.

Remarks on this clonotype: A read error may produce the germline difference seen at one junction end. V usage is TRBV18 and J usage is TRBJ2-1, with TRBD1 matching over 10 bases. The CDR3 is 17 residues long. In germline, CDR1 is KGHSH, CDR2 LQKENI. CDR3 protein: CASSPLNRDRGHNEQFF. Written as DNA, the CDR3 is TGTGCCAGCTCACCACTAAACCGGGACAGGGGACACAATGAACAGTTCTTC.

A few counts support this clonotype. The chain carries TRBV6-2 or TRBV6-3 and TRBJ1-2, with D uncertain. The CDR3 totals 13 residues. CDR1 and CDR2 (germline): MNHEY, SVGEGT. V was clipped by 0 bases and J by 8 bases, with 10 bases between them. DNA of the CDR3: TGTGCCAGCAGTTACTCCGGGTCTGGCGGCTACACCTTC. Protein sequence: CASSYSGSGGYTF.

The chain combines TRBV27 with TRBJ2-2, with D perhaps matching TRBD1 (6 bases). Between the trimmed V and J ends, which lost 0 bases and 2 bases, there was a span of 13 bases. Germline V gene data show CDR1 as MNHEY and CDR2 as SMNVEV (reference sequence). The CDR3 is 17 amino acids. The CDR3 bases are TGTGCCAGCAGTTTATCTGCCGGGACAAGTAACACCGGGGAGCTGTTTTTT. Encoded protein: CASSLSAGTSNTGELFF.

This clonotype was seen a few times. This chain uses TRBV12-3 or TRBV12-4 with TRBJ2-2, with a possible D match to TRBD1 (6 bases). The length of the CDR3 is 13 residues. V lost 7 bases to trimming and J lost 2 bases, with 8 bases between them. CDR3 DNA: TGTGCCAGCAAGACAGGCAACACCGGGGAGCTGTTTTTT. This translates into CASKTGNTGELFF.

The rearrangement uses TRBV7-2 and TRBJ1-2, with 8 nucleotides matching TRBD1. With V trimmed by 5 bases and J by 7 bases, 15 bases remained unmatched. The CDR3 contains 16 residues. Germline V gene sequence: CDR1 SGHTA, CDR2 FQGNSA. Written as DNA, the CDR3 is TGTGCCAGCAGCCGTATTTGGACAGGGAGCGTGGCTGGCTACACCTTC. Amino acid sequence: CASSRIWTGSVAGYTF.

About this clonotype itself: At one of its ends the junction is not consistent with the germline gene, which may arise from a read error. The chain uses TRBV11-2 and TRBJ1-2, with 9 bases identical to TRBD1. CDR1 is SGHAT and CDR2 is FQNNGV in the germline V gene. The CDR3 runs to 16 residues. The CDR3 DNA sequence: TGTGTCAGCAGCCGCGTCGGGACAGGGCGGGGCAATGGCTACACCTTC. It specifies CVSSRVGTGRGNGYTF.

This sequence joins TRBV7-9 and TRBJ2-7, with 10 positions matching TRBD2. Per the germline V gene, CDR1 is SEHNR and CDR2 is FQNEAQ (reference sequence). This CDR3 is built from 16 residues. J lost 6 bases, V lost 3 bases, and 11 bases had no gene match. In DNA, the CDR3 is TGTGCCAGCAGCTTCCCAGGGGTGCTAGCGGGAGTCGAGCAGTACTTC. Translating it yields CASSFPGVLAGVEQYF. Combining the CDR3 with reference TRBV7-9 and TRBJ2-7 gives the whole variable domain DTGVSQNPRHKITKRGQNVTFRCDPISEHNRLYWYRQTLGQGPEFLTYFQNEAQLEKSRLLSDRFSAERPKGSFSTLEIQRTEQGDSAMYLCASSFPGVLAGVEQYFGPGTRLTVT.

This chain links TRBV3-1 with TRBJ2-2; perhaps TRBD1 as D (7 bases). The germline V gene encodes CDR1 LGHDT and CDR2 YNNKEL (reference sequence). The CDR3 has 16 amino acids. V was cut by 5 bases and J by 0 bases, with 13 bases left in between. DNA of the CDR3: TGTGCCAGCAGCTCACCAGGGGGGTCGAACACCGGGGAGCTGTTTTTT. Protein sequence: CASSSPGGSNTGELFF. The complete variable domain, with remaining parts taken from reference TRBV3-1 and TRBJ2-2, reads DTAVSQTPKYLVTQMGNDKSIKCEQNLGHDTMYWYKQDSKKFLKIMFSYNNKELIINETVPNRFSPKSPDKAHLNLHINSLELGDSAVYFCASSSPGGSNTGELFFGEGSRLTVL.

The V gene is TRBV7-2, the J gene TRBJ2-3, with D possibly TRBD2 on 5 matching bases. CDR1 is SGHTA and CDR2 is FQGNSA in the germline V gene. The CDR3 runs 15 residues. V lost 5 bases and J 0 bases, leaving 12 bases between the germline ends. CDR3 bases: TGTGCCAGCAGCCGGAGCGGAAGGAGCACAGATACGCAGTATTTT. This encodes CASSRSGRSTDTQYF.

The chain has TRBV27 and TRBJ2-1, with 14 bases lining up with TRBD2. CDR3 length: 16 amino acids. CDR1 and CDR2 (germline): MNHEY, SMNVEV (reference sequence). J lost 8 bases, V lost 6 bases, and 9 bases had no gene match. The CDR3 coding sequence is TGTGCCAGCAGCTGGACTAGCGGGGGGTTAAGAGATGAGCAGTTCTTC. Protein: CASSWTSGGLRDEQFF.